The TCR beta chain under discussion was sequenced for a study of blood T cell repertoires in COVID-19. The assay was immunoSEQ multiplex PCR, and TCRdb's table has in-frame clones only and misses some. The table includes roughly 61,000 clones, less than 85% detected once. The CDR3 is 14 amino acids. The V gene's germline CDR1 is KGHSH and CDR2 LQKENI. V lost 6 bases, J lost 10 bases, and 19 bases lay in between. Sequencing was done on a sample of peripheral blood. The receptor's source is a woman aged 70 to 79 with acute or convalescent COVID-19. The V and J genes are TRBV18 and TRBJ1-5, with D unclear. CDR3 residues: CASSPDSAVGPQHF. In DNA form, the CDR3 reads TGTGCCAGCTCTCCGGACTCCGCCGTCGGACCCCAGCATTTT. Drawing the rest from reference TRBV18 and TRBJ1-5, the complete variable domain is NAGVMQNPRHLVRRRGQEARLRCSPMKGHSHVYWYRQLPEEGLKFMVYLQKENIIDESGMPKERFSAEFPKEGPSILRIQQVVRGDSAAYFCASSPDSAVGPQHFGDGTRLSIL.